Following are 5 T cell receptor beta chains from one sample sequenced in a study of T-cell memory formation after mild COVID-19. A single record per CDR3 protein comes from TCRdb applying MiXCR to the 5' RACE reads. The repertoire holds around 250,000 distinct CDR3 sequences, with roughly a tenth as singletons. The specimen sequenced was PBMCs or a T cell subset sorted from them (not recorded which). The receptors originated from a man younger than 35 who had mild COVID-19 (a few samples of this study predate the infection). Cell type and time point are not known.

The chain is built from TRBV24-1 and TRBJ2-2; the D is unclear. The germline V gene encodes CDR1 KGHDR and CDR2 SFDVKD. The CDR3 totals 16 residues. V lost 5 bases and J lost 0, with 12 bases in between. CDR3 sequence: CATSAHGPANTGELFF. DNA of the CDR3: TGTGCCACCAGTGCCCACGGGCCCGCGAACACCGGGGAGCTGTTTTTT.

This clonotype has more than one count but fewer than ten. This sequence joins TRBV20-1 and TRBJ2-7; D is perhaps TRBD1 (7 bases). Trimming stripped 1 base from V and 3 bases from J, with 25 bases between. Looked up from germline, CDR1 is DFQATT and CDR2 is SNEGSKA (reference sequence). The length of the CDR3 is 18 residues. The CDR3 reads CSARARAGGILPLYEQYV. Here the CDR3 DNA reads TGCAGTGCTAGAGCCCGGGCAGGGGGGATTCTACCCCTCTACGAGCAGTACGTC.

This chain links TRBV11-1 with TRBJ2-2, with D perhaps TRBD2 (7 bases). Germline CDR1 and CDR2: SGHAT and FQDESV (reference sequence). The ends were cut back, 2 bases at V and 4 bases at J, with 14 bases in the middle. CDR3 length: 16 residues. This CDR3 reads CASSLSGGGATGELFF. The CDR3 DNA is TGTGCCAGCAGCTTAAGTGGCGGGGGCGCCACCGGGGAGCTGTTTTTT. The full variable domain, rest sourced from reference TRBV11-1 and TRBJ2-2, is EAEVAQSPRYKITEKSQAVAFWCDPISGHATLYWYRQILGQGPELLVQFQDESVVDDSQLPKDRFSAERLKGVDSTLKIQPAELGDSAMYLCASSLSGGGATGELFFGEGSRLTVL.

The sample holds many counts of this clonotype. The CDR3 coding sequence is TGTGCCAGCAGCGGAAGGACAGCAACCCAAGAGACCCAGTACTTC. Translation: CASSGRTATQETQYF. The chain carries TRBV7-2 and TRBJ2-5; D possibly corresponds to TRBD1 (6 bases). Per the germline V gene, CDR1 is SGHTA and CDR2 is FQGNSA. Trimming left V 5 bases short and J 1 base short, with 14 bases between. The CDR3 extends over 15 amino acids.

This clonotype was found many times. This chain connects TRBV25-1 to TRBJ2-2, with D tentatively TRBD1 or TRBD2 (5 bases each). The germline CDR1 and CDR2 sequences are MGHDK and SYGVNS. V lost 1 base and J lost 7, with 7 bases in between. This CDR3 comprises 13 residues. In nucleotides, the CDR3 is TGTGCCAGCAGTGAATCTGGGGGCGGGGAGCTGTTTTTT. Translating it yields CASSESGGGELFF.